This TCR beta chain was retrieved from a study of CD8+CD57+ T cells in acquired aplastic anemia. Study in general: Sorted CD4+ plus CD8+ cells gave DNA averaging approximately 2.9 ug.

Study-level points and caveats: Patients versus controls showed no significant CD8+ Simpson's diversity difference. Sharing between patients and controls was observed for twenty-nine CD8+ CDR3 sequences.

With respect to this clonotype: What it binds is unknown.

Using genomic DNA as the template, TCR beta VDJ and CDR3 profiling was carried out. TCRdb recomputed calls from the reads with MiXCR, one row per CDR3 protein. The repertoire has 300,000 or so distinct CDR3 sequences, about three fifths of them found once; the top ten carry around 1.3%. There are 17 residues in the CDR3. CDR1 SNHLY and CDR2 FYNNEI come from the germline V gene. Trimming took 8 bases from V and 7 from J; bases not matched to a gene: 17. All patients picked for sequencing had shown, by flow cytometry, an expansion of CD8+CD57+ cells. Among the patients, all had severe acquired aplastic anemia.

This TCR derives from a human donor with aplastic anemia. Sequencing was done on a sample of sorted CD4+, CD8+, or CD8+CD57+ T cells (not recorded which) from PBMCs. The V gene is TRBV2, the J gene TRBJ2-1; TRBD2 agrees at 10 bases. The CDR3 nucleotides are TGTGCCAGCTCCGGGACTAGCGTTCCCCAACCGTGGAATGAGCAGTTCTTC. This sequence encodes CASSGTSVPQPWNEQFF.